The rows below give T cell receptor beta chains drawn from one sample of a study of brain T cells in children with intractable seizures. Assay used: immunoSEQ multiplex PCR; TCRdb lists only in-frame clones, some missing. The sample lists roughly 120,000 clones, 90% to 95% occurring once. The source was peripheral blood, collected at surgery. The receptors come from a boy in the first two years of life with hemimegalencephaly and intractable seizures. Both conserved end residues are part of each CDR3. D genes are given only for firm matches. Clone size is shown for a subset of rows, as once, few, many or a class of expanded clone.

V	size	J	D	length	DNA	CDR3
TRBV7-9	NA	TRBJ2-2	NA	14	TGTGCCAGCAGCTTCGGTGGGAATACCGGGGAGCTGTTTTTT	CASSFGGNTGELFF
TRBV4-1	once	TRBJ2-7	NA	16	TGCGCCAGCAGCCCGGGATCGTTGCCTGGGGGGCACGAGCAGTACTTC	CASSPGSLPGGHEQYF
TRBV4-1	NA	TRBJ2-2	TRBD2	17	TGCGCCAGCAGCCAAGGCCGGACTAGGAGGAACACCGGGGAGCTGTTTTTT	CASSQGRTRRNTGELFF
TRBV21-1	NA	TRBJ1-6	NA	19	TGTGCCAGCAGCAAAAGAGGCCAGCTTGAGGTCACCTATAATTCACCCCTCCACTTT	CASSKRGQLEVTYNSPLHF
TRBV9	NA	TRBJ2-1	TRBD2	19	TGTGCCAGCAGCGTAGGGACTAGCGGGAGGGGGCTCGGAGACAATGAGCAGTTCTTC	CASSVGTSGRGLGDNEQFF
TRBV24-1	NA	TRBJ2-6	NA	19	TGTGCCACCAGTGACCCGCTGGGATCCCACCTCTCTGGGGCCAACGTCCTGACTTTC	CATSDPLGSHLSGANVLTF
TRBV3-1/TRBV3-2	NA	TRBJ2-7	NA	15	TGTGCCAGCAGCCACCTTGCGGGCCCCTCCTACGAGCAGTACTTC	CASSHLAGPSYEQYF
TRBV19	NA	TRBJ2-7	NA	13	TGTGCCTGTGCCCCAGGGAGAACCTACGAGCAGTACTTC	CACAPGRTYEQYF
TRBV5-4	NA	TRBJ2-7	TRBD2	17	TGTGCCAGCAGCTCGGGACTAGCGGGAGCAGGATGGGGCGAGCAGTACTTC	CASSSGLAGAGWGEQYF
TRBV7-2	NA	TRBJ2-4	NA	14	TGTGCCGGCAGCTTAGGCCAGGGTGGAAACATTCAGTACTTC	CAGSLGQGGNIQYF
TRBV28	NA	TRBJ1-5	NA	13	TGTGCCAGCAGTCACGACAGTTATCAGCCCCAGCATTTT	CASSHDSYQPQHF
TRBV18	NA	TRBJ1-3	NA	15	TGTGCCAGCTCACCACCGCCTAACTCTGGAAACACCATATATTTT	CASSPPPNSGNTIYF
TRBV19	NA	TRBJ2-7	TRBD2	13	TGTGCCAGTAGTATCAGAGGCGGGGGCGAGCAGTACTTC	CASSIRGGGEQYF
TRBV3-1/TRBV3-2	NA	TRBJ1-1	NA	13	TGTGCCAGCAGCCAAGTACGGGACACTGAAGCTTTCTTT	CASSQVRDTEAFF
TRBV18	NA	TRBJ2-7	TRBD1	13	TGTGCCAGCTCACCAGCGACAGGGTACGAGCAGTACTTC	CASSPATGYEQYF
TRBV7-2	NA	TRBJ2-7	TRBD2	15	TGTGCCAGCAGCTCCATAGCGGGAGGAACCTACGAGCAGTACTTC	CASSSIAGGTYEQYF
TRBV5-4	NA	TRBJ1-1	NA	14	TGTGCCAGCAGCTTGTTTCAGCTGAACACTGAAGCTTTCTTT	CASSLFQLNTEAFF
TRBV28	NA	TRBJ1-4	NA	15	TGTGCCAGCAGACAAGGGAGTGCAACTAATGAAAAACTGTTTTTT	CASRQGSATNEKLFF
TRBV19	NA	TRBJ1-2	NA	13	TGTGCCAGTAGTCCCGCGGGGAGCTATGGCTACACCTTC	CASSPAGSYGYTF
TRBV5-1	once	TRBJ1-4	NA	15	TGCGCCAGCAGCTCCGGACAGATCAGTAGTGAAAAACTGTTTTTT	CASSSGQISSEKLFF
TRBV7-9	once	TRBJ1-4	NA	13	TGTGCCAGCAGCTCCGGGAGTAATGAAAAACTGTTTTTT	CASSSGSNEKLFF
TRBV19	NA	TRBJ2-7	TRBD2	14	TGTGCCAGTAGTCCCGGCGGGAGGGCCTACGAGCAGTACTTC	CASSPGGRAYEQYF
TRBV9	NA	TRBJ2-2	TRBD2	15	TGTGCCAGCAGCCCTAGCGGAGTGAACACCGGGGAGCTGTTTTTT	CASSPSGVNTGELFF
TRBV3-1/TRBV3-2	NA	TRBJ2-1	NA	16	TGTGCCAGCAGAGGACACGGTTCAGACTCCTACAATGAGCAGTTCTTC	CASRGHGSDSYNEQFF
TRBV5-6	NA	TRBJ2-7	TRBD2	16	TGTGCCAGCAGCTTGAGCGCGGGAGCCCTTGGGGGCGAGCAGTACTTC	CASSLSAGALGGEQYF
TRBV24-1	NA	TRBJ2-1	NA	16	TGTGCCACCAGTGATTTGTCTGGGCGGGGTCTCAATGAGCAGTTCTTC	CATSDLSGRGLNEQFF
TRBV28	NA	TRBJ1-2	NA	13	TGTGCCAGCAGTTTGGGGTTGGGCTATGGCTACACCTTC	CASSLGLGYGYTF
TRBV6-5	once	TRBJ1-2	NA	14	TGTGCCAGTGTGACGGACACCTCTAACTATGGCTACACCTTC	CASVTDTSNYGYTF
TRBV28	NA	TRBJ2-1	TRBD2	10	TGTGGGACTAGCGGGAGTGAGCAGTTCTTC	CGTSGSEQFF
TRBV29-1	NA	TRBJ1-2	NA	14	TGCAGCGTCGGCTCTCTCGAGGCTAACTATGGCTACACCTTC	CSVGSLEANYGYTF
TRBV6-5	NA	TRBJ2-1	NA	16	TGTGCCAGCAGTTCCACGGCTAGACCTACCTACAATGAGCAGTTCTTC	CASSSTARPTYNEQFF
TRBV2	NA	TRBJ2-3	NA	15	TGTGCCAGCAAAGTAACGGGAGCGAGCACAGATACGCAGTATTTT	CASKVTGASTDTQYF
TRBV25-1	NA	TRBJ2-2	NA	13	TGTGCCAGCAGTGACCCCATCTTTGGGGAGCTGTTTTTT	CASSDPIFGELFF
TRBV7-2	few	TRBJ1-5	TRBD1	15	TGTGCCAGCAGCTCAGCCCGAACAGGGGCTCAGCCCCAGCATTTT	CASSSARTGAQPQHF
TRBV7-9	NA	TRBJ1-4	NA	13	TGTGCCAGCAGCCCCCGGCCCTATTTGGAACTGTTTTTT	CASSPRPYLELFF
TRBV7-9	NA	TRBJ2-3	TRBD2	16	TGTGCCAGCAGCTTGCGGACTAGCGGAGTCACAGATACGCAGTATTTT	CASSLRTSGVTDTQYF
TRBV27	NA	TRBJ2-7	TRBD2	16	TGTGCCAGCAGTTTGTCTGGACTAGCGGAATCCTACGAGCAGTACTTC	CASSLSGLAESYEQYF
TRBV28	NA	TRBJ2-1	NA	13	TGTGCCAGCAGTTCCCCTGGCTACAATGAGCAGTTCTTC	CASSSPGYNEQFF
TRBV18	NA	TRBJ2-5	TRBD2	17	TGTGCCAGCTCACCTAGGACTAGCGGGAGGACCCAAGAGACCCAGTACTTC	CASSPRTSGRTQETQYF
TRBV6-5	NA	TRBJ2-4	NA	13	TGTGCCAGCAGCCCCCAATTCGGGGGCATTCAGTACTTC	CASSPQFGGIQYF
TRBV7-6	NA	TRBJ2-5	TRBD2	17	TGTGCCAGCAGCTTCGCCGACCTAGCGGGAGATGGAGAGACCCAGTACTTC	CASSFADLAGDGETQYF
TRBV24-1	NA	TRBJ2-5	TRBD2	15	TGTGCCACCAGTGATCCCGGGACTAGTGGGGAGACCCAGTACTTC	CATSDPGTSGETQYF